This T cell receptor (beta chain) comes out of a study of blood T cell repertoires in COVID-19. On the study more broadly: COVID-19 samples from acute and convalescent phases originated in the United States, Italy and Spain. PBMCs, B-cell-depleted T cells, or T cells were the source of the cDNA or gDNA that made up the material.

Trimming took off 0 bases at V and 5 bases at J, with 18 bases between the two ends. The CDR3 covers 17 residues. The germline V gene encodes CDR1 LNHNV and CDR2 YYDKDF (reference sequence). Authors' data handling: Amplifying reference gene primers gave estimates of nucleated cell counts. This table comes from immunoSEQ multiplex PCR, and its TCRdb copy is limited to in-frame clones, with some not included. For V, J and clone size, that table is used; D and trimming come from the DNA. The sample carries 310,000 or so clones, 80% to 90% recorded once. This clonotype originated in a man aged 45-65 years with active or convalescent COVID-19. Sequencing was performed on peripheral blood. This rearrangement joins TRBV15 to TRBJ2-3; D perhaps matches TRBD2 (6 bases). Written as DNA, the CDR3 is TGTGCCACCAGCAGAGATCCGGCTAGCGAGGAGAGAGATACGCAGTATTTT. This translates into CATSRDPASEERDTQYF.